The present T cell receptor (beta chain) was sequenced within a study of shared clonotypes between healthy human individuals (TCRdb year 2020). About the full investigation: The cohort comprised two women and a few men aged 18 to 49 years. For each donor, three plates each were used for CD4 naive and CD4 memory, two plates were used for CD8 naive, and one plate was used for CD8 memory. To estimate repertoire size and how much clonotypes are shared between individuals, the study performed deep sequencing of blood TCR repertoires from about five healthy adults. To increase sequencing depth and limit assay-specific biases, different laboratories used diverse techniques to prepare libraries and sequence TCR repertoires. Between about 0.85 and 9.5 billion PBMCs per donor were obtained by leukapheresis.

Here is what the overall study found, with its caveats: Even with the large sequencing depth, rarefaction of the sorted-subset datasets indicated that sequencing was incomplete. The genetic and exposure-history diversity represented was limited by the small number of donors. Larger estimated clonotype richness was generally found for naive subsets than for memory subsets. Higher generation probabilities were observed for clonotypes shared by all four sorted-subset donors than for non-shared clonotypes. Across a few donors, around 5.4% of naive CD4, approximately 4% of naive CD8, 2.3% of memory CD4, and 0.3% to 0.45% of memory CD8 clonotypes were shared. Based on pairwise subsampling, the degree of clonotype sharing among donors was expected to be affected by sequencing depth. Sampling was restricted to blood, and TCR repertoires in tissues likely differ from the TCR repertoires found in blood.

There are 18 amino acids in the CDR3, from cysteine to phenylalanine inclusive. Kept here is only the CDR3 DNA, which spans 54 bases and is read in frame from base 1. The germline V gene encodes CDR1 SEHNR and CDR2 FQNEAQ (reference sequence). V ends up 1 base short and J 4 bases short, with an unmatched junction base count of 11. A remark on this clone: Its antigen remains unidentified. Base qualities are not at hand, and no much larger clone is one base apart.

The donors were healthy, HIV-negative adults who had no recently reported acute infections or vaccinations. All donors were Caucasian adults living in Nashville, Tennessee, USA. CD4+ T cells were enriched by magnetic negative selection, after which naive cells were positively selected on CD45RA and the negative fraction was taken as the memory subset. After blood collection by leukapheresis, PBMCs were isolated using Ficoll-Histopaque density gradient centrifugation and then cryopreserved in the vapor phase of liquid nitrogen. Analytical flow cytometry was used to check the purity and quantity of each magnetically sorted T cell population. Each sorted fraction had its genomic DNA isolated and then quantified by UV absorbance on a Nanodrop 2000c. Using the deep immunoSEQ assay, TCR CDR3 regions were amplified from genomic DNA by multiplex PCR. For each cell subset, the extracted genomic DNA was distributed evenly across all wells of several immunoSEQ 96-well plates, and each plate served as one replicate. For sorted subsets, around 200 ng genomic DNA, equal to 25,000 to 35,000 T cell genomes, was loaded into each replicate PCR. Purified libraries were quantified with a Qubit 3.0 fluorometer, sized on a Bioanalyzer 2100, and re-quantified with the KAPA Library Quantification kit. Every immunoSEQ 96-well plate was sequenced on a separate single-read 150-cycle Illumina NextSeq 550 flow cell. Per the source publication's procedure: Because the immunoSEQ output included only junctional sequences and no quality scores, the filtering could not be the same as the filtering used for full-length reads. Sequences were annotated with PyIR, a Python wrapper for IgBLAST v1.9, and V/J genes and CDR3 were assigned using IMGT germline references. Reads were removed for weak V/J assignments (E-value above 1e-6), missing CDR3, stop codons, out-of-frame junctions, or ambiguous translated residues. V3J clonotypes were defined as sequences sharing the same inferred V gene, J gene, and CDR3 amino acid sequence. To compute the percentage overlap between repertoires, the number of shared unique clonotypes was divided by the size of the smaller repertoire. RTK rarefaction, the Chao1 estimator, and Recon v2.1 estimates of unobserved clonotypes were used to assess repertoire richness. Generation probabilities were computed with OLGA for all TCRbeta clonotypes obtained by the gDNA method from several donors. Not all clones reach the TCRdb copy of this immuneACCESS table, which keeps in-frame sequences only. Checked studies attribute under half of the gap to unresolved V genes and leave the rest unexplained. D and trimming were read from the DNA, whereas the V and J calls and clone size are those reported in that table. In this sample the table shows about 2 million clones, around 95% of which occur a single time. The top ten clonotypes cover 0.1% to 0.15% of the sample.

This sequence originates from a man aged 18-30 years in good health. The sequence links TRBV7-9 to TRBJ1-2, and 11 junction bases match TRBD1. The specimen was naive CD4+ T cells sorted from blood. In the paper's terms, the cell subset or site label means: CD45RA+ positively selected. The DNA reads as follows: TGTGCCAGCAGCTTAGTGGGGACAGGGGGTGTCCATATCTATGGCTACACCTTC. It translates as CASSLVGTGGVHIYGYTF.